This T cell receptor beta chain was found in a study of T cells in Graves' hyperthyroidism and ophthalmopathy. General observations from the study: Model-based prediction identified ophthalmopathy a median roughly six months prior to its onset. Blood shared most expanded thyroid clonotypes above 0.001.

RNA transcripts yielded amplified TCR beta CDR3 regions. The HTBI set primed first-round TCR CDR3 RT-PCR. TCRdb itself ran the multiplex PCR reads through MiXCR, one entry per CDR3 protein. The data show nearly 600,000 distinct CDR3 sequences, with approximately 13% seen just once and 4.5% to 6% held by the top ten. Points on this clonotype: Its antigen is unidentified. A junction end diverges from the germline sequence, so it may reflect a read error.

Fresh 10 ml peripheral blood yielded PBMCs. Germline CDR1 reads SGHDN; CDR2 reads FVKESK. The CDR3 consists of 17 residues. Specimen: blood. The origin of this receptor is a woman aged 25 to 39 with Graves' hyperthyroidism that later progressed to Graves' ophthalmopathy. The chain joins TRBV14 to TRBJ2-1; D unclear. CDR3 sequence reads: CAGSRILTALGYNEQFF. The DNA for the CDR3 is TGTGCCGGCAGCCGCATATTGACTGCCTTAGGATACAATGAGCAGTTCTTC. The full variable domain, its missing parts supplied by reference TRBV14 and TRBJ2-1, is EAGVTQFPSHSVIEKGQTVTLRCDPISGHDNLYWYRRVMGKEIKFLLHFVKESKQDESGMPNNRFLAERTGGTYSTLKVQPAELEDSGVYFCAGSRILTALGYNEQFFGPGTRLTVL.